The 19 T cell receptor beta chains given below trace back to one sample, sequenced in a study of blood T cell repertoires in COVID-19 (dated by TCRdb to the early 2020s). Libraries came from the immunoSEQ multiplex PCR assay. Drawn from immuneACCESS, this table holds only the in-frame rearrangements with V and J called that TCRdb kept. Clones are partly lost; checked studies trace under half to an unresolved V gene and leave the rest unexplained. The sample includes over 300,000 clones, with around 91% observed a single time. About 7% of the sample comes from the top ten. Sequencing was done on a sample of peripheral blood. All receptors derive from a young man with active or convalescent COVID-19.

The J gene is TRBJ2-2, the V gene TRBV27, with 7 bases fitting TRBD1. J was trimmed by 0 bases and V by 6 bases; bases with no gene match: 4. The CDR3 has 15 amino acids. CDR1 is MNHEY, CDR2 SMNVEV, per germline (reference sequence). The CDR3 sequence is CASRVGTANTGELFF. CDR3 nucleotides: TGTGCCAGCAGGGTGGGGACAGCGAACACCGGGGAGCTGTTTTTT.

The V call is TRBV18, the J call TRBJ2-3; 8 nucleotides align to TRBD2. Germline-derived CDR1 and CDR2 are KGHSH and LQKENI. The CDR3 spans 16 residues. V shed 0 bases and J 0 bases; nucleotides not matched to a gene: 2. The CDR3 region has the DNA TGTGCCAGCTCACCACCGGCGGGGGGCAGCACAGATACGCAGTATTTT. As protein: CASSPPAGGSTDTQYF. The complete variable domain, with remaining parts taken from reference TRBV18 and TRBJ2-3, reads NAGVMQNPRHLVRRRGQEARLRCSPMKGHSHVYWYRQLPEEGLKFMVYLQKENIIDESGMPKERFSAEFPKEGPSILRIQQVVRGDSAAYFCASSPPAGGSTDTQYFGPGTRLTVL.

The gene calls are TRBV29-1 and TRBJ2-7, with 7 bases identical to TRBD1. V gave up 1 base and J gave up 2 bases; unmatched junction bases: 8. CDR3 size: 15 residues. Germline assignment: CDR1 SQVTM and CDR2 ANQGSEA. Here the CDR3 reads CSVEAKTGVTYEQYF. In nucleotides, the CDR3 is TGCAGCGTTGAAGCTAAAACAGGGGTCACCTACGAGCAGTACTTC.

This sequence joins TRBV6-6 and TRBJ1-3; D gene uncertain. Germline CDR1 and CDR2: MNHNY and SVGAGI (reference sequence). The CDR3 sequence is 11 residues long. The V end lost 6 bases, the J end lost 3 bases, and 3 bases lay between the germline ends. The CDR3 region has the DNA TGTGCCAGCAGCCTTGGAAACACCATATATTTT. Its translation is CASSLGNTIYF.

The rearrangement joins TRBV7-3 to TRBJ2-7; 9 bases agree with TRBD1. V shed 1 base, J shed 6 bases, and the junction held 4 bases outside the gene matches. CDR1 and CDR2 (germline): SGHTA, FQGTGA. The CDR3 is made up of 14 amino acids. The CDR3 nucleotides read TGTGCCAGCAGCTTAATGGGACAGGGTACCGAGCAGTACTTC. Its protein is CASSLMGQGTEQYF.

The chain joins TRBV6-5 to TRBJ2-2, with 7 bases identical to TRBD1. J gave up 0 bases and V 9 bases, and 4 bases lay outside the gene matches. This CDR3 region has 14 residues. Germline-derived CDR1 and CDR2 are MNHEY and SVGAGI. The CDR3 reads CASPGQSNTGELFF. The CDR3 coding sequence is TGTGCCAGTCCGGGACAGTCGAACACCGGGGAGCTGTTTTTT.

The V and J genes are TRBV3-1 (or the pseudogene TRBV3-2) and TRBJ2-4, with 7 nucleotides matching TRBD1. Germline CDR1 reads LGHDT; CDR2 reads YNNKEL (reference sequence). The CDR3 covers 16 residues. Trimming removed 6 bases from V and 2 bases from J; junction bases left unmatched: 10. CDR3 residues: CASRPDRARPKNIQYF. CDR3 sequence (DNA): TGTGCCAGCAGACCCGACAGGGCCCGACCCAAAAACATTCAGTACTTC.

The chain links TRBV19 to TRBJ1-4; D remains ambiguous. Germline CDR1 is LNHDA and CDR2 is SQIVND (reference sequence). V was pared by 9 bases and J by 3 bases, with 17 bases between. The CDR3 spans 15 residues. CDR3 nucleotide sequence: TGTGCCAGCGAATCTATGAGCGATTCTAATGAAAAACTGTTTTTT. This translates into CASESMSDSNEKLFF.

The J gene is TRBJ2-6, the V gene TRBV5-4; weak D call: TRBD2 (7 bases). Germline CDR1 reads SGHNT; CDR2 reads YYREEE (reference sequence). The CDR3 loop spans 18 amino acids. The V and J ends lost 4 bases and 1 base respectively, with 18 bases between them. CDR3 bases: TGTGCCAGCAGCCTGGGAGGGAGGGGGATGTCTGGGGCCAACGTCCTGACTTTC. Its protein is CASSLGGRGMSGANVLTF.

This chain links TRBV27 with TRBJ1-2; no clear D gene. CDR1 is MNHEY and CDR2 is SMNVEV in the germline V gene (reference sequence). V lost 5 bases and J lost 8, with 12 bases in between. This CDR3 is built from 12 residues. The CDR3 DNA reads TGTGCCAGCAGTGATCGGGGATGGGGCTACACCTTC. Residues: CASSDRGWGYTF.

The sample holds one count of this clone. J is TRBJ2-1 and V is TRBV5-5; the match to TRBD1 covers 7 bases. There are 14 residues in the CDR3. V shed 4 bases and J 3 bases; nucleotides not matched to a gene: 4. Germline CDR1 SGHKS, CDR2 YYEKEE (reference sequence). The CDR3 DNA reads as TGTGCCAGCAGCCAGGGACAGCTCTACAATGAGCAGTTCTTC. Translation gives CASSQGQLYNEQFF.

This chain uses TRBV29-1 with TRBJ1-1; possibly TRBD1 for D (5 bases). Germline V lookup: CDR1 SQVTM, CDR2 ANQGSEA. Trimming pared 7 bases from V and 6 bases from J, leaving 21 bases between. This CDR3 region has 14 residues. This CDR3 is CSAEGRRGMAEAFF. DNA for the CDR3: TGCAGCGCCGAAGGTAGGAGGGGTATGGCTGAAGCTTTCTTT.

V usage is TRBV2 and J usage is TRBJ2-2; 8 bases map to TRBD2. The CDR3 length is 15 residues. Germline trimming cut 7 bases from V and 5 bases from J; bases unmatched to any gene: 9. CDR1 and CDR2 from the germline V gene are SNHLY and FYNNEI. CDR3 DNA: TGTGCCAGCAAGGTGGAACGGGAGGGAACCGGGGAGCTGTTTTTT. Amino acid sequence: CASKVEREGTGELFF.

A single count supports this clone. The junction differs from germline at one of its ends, possibly a read error. The chain carries TRBV7-7 and TRBJ2-3; TRBD1 might be the D (5 bases). The CDR3 has 14 amino acids. CDR1 and CDR2 from the germline V gene are SSHAT and FNYEAQ (reference sequence). CDR3 in amino acids: CASSWGVSDLVQYF. In nucleotides, the CDR3 is TGTGCTAGCAGCTGGGGCGTATCAGACTTGGTGCAGTATTTT.

The rearrangement joins TRBV18 to TRBJ2-1; TRBD1 might be the D (6 bases). CDR3 length: 15 residues. The V gene's germline CDR1 is KGHSH and CDR2 LQKENI. The ends were cut back, 3 bases at V and 6 bases at J, with 15 bases in the middle. CDR3: CASSPVAGEGNEQFF. The CDR3 DNA reads TGTGCCAGCTCACCGGTGGCAGGGGAAGGCAATGAGCAGTTCTTC.

The chain has TRBV4-1 and TRBJ2-7; TRBD2 is a possible D gene (6 bases). Germline loops: CDR1 MGHRA, CDR2 YSYEKL. The CDR3 is 16 amino acids. V was shortened by 1 base and J by 6 bases, with 19 bases between the two germline ends. CDR3 in amino acids: CASSQGVVRGTREQYF. The DNA for the CDR3 is TGCGCCAGCAGCCAAGGAGTTGTTCGCGGGACGCGCGAGCAGTACTTC.

This chain joins TRBV12-3 or TRBV12-4 and TRBJ2-5, with D possibly being TRBD1 (5 bases). The CDR3 length is 12 residues. V dropped 2 bases and J dropped 5 bases, with 6 bases sitting between them. The CDR3 sequence: CASSLQGETQYF. The CDR3 DNA reads TGTGCCAGCAGTTTACAGGGTGAGACCCAGTACTTC.

The V call is TRBV3-1 (or the pseudogene TRBV3-2), the J call TRBJ2-5, with D tentatively TRBD2 (5 bases). There are 16 residues in the CDR3. V was shortened by 4 bases and J by 5 bases, with 20 bases between the two germline ends. The germline V gene has CDR1 LGHDT and CDR2 YNNKEL (reference sequence). The CDR3: CASSPIEGISRETQYF. The CDR3 DNA is TGTGCCAGCAGCCCCATTGAGGGTATCAGCCGGGAGACCCAGTACTTC.

This chain uses TRBV5-1 with TRBJ2-7, with D unresolved. Germline V gene lookup returns CDR1 SGHRS and CDR2 YFSETQ. The CDR3 is made up of 15 amino acids. The V and J ends lost 0 bases and 0 bases respectively, with 10 bases between them. The DNA for the CDR3 is TGCGCCAGCAGCTTGGACAGATTAAGCTCCTACGAGCAGTACTTC. Translated: CASSLDRLSSYEQYF.